Given below is one T cell receptor beta chain in context. This sample was taken from a study of blood T cell repertoires in COVID-19. Looking at the study overall: Samples of COVID-19 (acute and convalescent) were obtained from the United States, Italy and Spain. PBMCs, B-cell-depleted T cells, or T cells were the source of the cDNA or gDNA that made up the material.

Source study methods: Amplification of reference gene primers provided the estimated nucleated cell counts. Assay: immunoSEQ multiplex PCR; the TCRdb copy retains only in-frame clones and omits some. V, J and clone size derive from that table, while D and trimming were established from the DNA sequence. The table has under 85,000 clones, 89% seen once. Germline CDR1 reads SGHNT; CDR2 reads YYREEE (reference sequence). Trimming at V came to 3 bases and at J to 7 bases, leaving 11 bases not matched to a gene. The CDR3 covers 15 residues. The sequence derives from a man aged 65 to 79 with active or convalescent COVID-19. The chain combines TRBV5-4 with TRBJ1-2, with 8 bases that match TRBD1. The sequencing sample was made of peripheral blood. The CDR3 spells CASSYGSGTGRGYTF. The CDR3 nucleotides read TGTGCCAGCAGCTACGGGTCGGGGACAGGTCGTGGCTACACCTTC. Using reference TRBV5-4 and TRBJ1-2 for the parts outside the CDR3, the full variable domain is ETGVTQSPTHLIKTRGQQVTLRCSSQSGHNTVSWYQQALGQGPQFIFQYYREEENGRGNFPPRFSGLQFPNYSSELNVNALELDDSALYLCASSYGSGTGRGYTFGSGTRLTVV.